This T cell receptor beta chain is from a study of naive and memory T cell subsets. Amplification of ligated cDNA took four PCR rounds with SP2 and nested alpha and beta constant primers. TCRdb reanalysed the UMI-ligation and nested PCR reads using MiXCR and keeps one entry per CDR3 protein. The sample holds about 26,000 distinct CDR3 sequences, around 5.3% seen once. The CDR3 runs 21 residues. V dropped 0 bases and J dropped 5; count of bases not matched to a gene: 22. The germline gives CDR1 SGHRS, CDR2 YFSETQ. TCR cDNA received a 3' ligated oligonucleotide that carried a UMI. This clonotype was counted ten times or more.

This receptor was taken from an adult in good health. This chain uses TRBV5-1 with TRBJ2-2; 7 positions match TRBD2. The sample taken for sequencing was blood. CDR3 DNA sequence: TGCGCCAGCAGCTTGGTGTTCACAGCGGGGCTAACGCGGCATCTAACCGGGGAGCTGTTTTTT. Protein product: CASSLVFTAGLTRHLTGELFF. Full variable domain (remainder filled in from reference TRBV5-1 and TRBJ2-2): KAGVTQTPRYLIKTRGQQVTLSCSPISGHRSVSWYQQTPGQGLQFLFEYFSETQRNKGNFPGRFSGRQFSNSRSEMNVSTLELGDSALYLCASSLVFTAGLTRHLTGELFFGEGSRLTVL.